Shown below are 12 T cell receptor beta chains from a single sample sequenced in a study of shared clonotypes between healthy human individuals. Naive CD8 cells, CD45RO-negative and positively selected for CCR7, excluded terminally differentiated effector memory CD45RA+ cells. Profiled with immunoSEQ multiplex PCR; TCRdb holds only in-frame clones, not every one. The repertoire holds around 2,000,000 clones, with roughly 91% as singletons. The specimen was naive CD8+ T cells from PBMCs. Receptor source: a man between 18 and 35 years old in good health. Some clones in this sample may be carry-over from other donors' samples.

The chain joins TRBV10-3 to TRBJ2-2, with D tentatively TRBD1 (6 bases). This CDR3 spans 20 amino acids. Trimming removed 2 bases from V and 2 bases from J, with 24 bases in between. Germline V lookup: CDR1 ENHRY, CDR2 SYGVKD. CDR3 nucleotides: TGTGCCATCAGTGAGCCAAACCCCACCTCAGGGACACTAAACACCGGGGAGCTGTTTTTT. Translated, it gives CAISEPNPTSGTLNTGELFF.

DNA for the CDR3: TGCGCCAGCAGCCGGTCTAGCGGGGCCCTCTACGAGCAGTACTTC. Its translation is CASSRSSGALYEQYF. The J gene is TRBJ2-7, the V gene TRBV4-1; 9 bases are a match to TRBD2. Germline CDR1 MGHRA, CDR2 YSYEKL. This CDR3 region has 15 residues. J gave up 3 bases and V 4 bases, and 7 bases lay outside the gene matches.

As DNA, the CDR3 is TGTGCCAGCAGGCTCTCACCTGCGGGGGGGCTGTTTTTT. Its translation is CASRLSPAGGLFF. This sequence joins TRBV27 and TRBJ1-4; tentative D call: TRBD1 (5 bases). The CDR3 has 13 amino acids. Trimming shortened V by 6 bases and J by 14 bases, and 19 bases separated the two germline ends. CDR1 is MNHEY, CDR2 SMNVEV, per germline (reference sequence).

This clone was seen once. The V gene is TRBV11-3, the J gene TRBJ2-2; D remains unclear. The germline V gene encodes CDR1 SGHNT and CDR2 YENEEA. Trimming pared 11 bases from V and 1 base from J, leaving 11 bases between. The CDR3 length is 13 residues. CDR3 residues: CALIRQNTGELFF. CDR3 bases: TGTGCCCTCATACGACAGAACACCGGGGAGCTGTTTTTT.

The rearrangement uses TRBV7-2 and TRBJ2-7, with D possibly TRBD1 on 6 matching bases. The CDR3 is 16 amino acids. Trimming took off 6 bases at V and 3 bases at J, with 21 bases between the two ends. Per germline, CDR1 SGHTA and CDR2 FQGNSA. Here the CDR3 DNA reads TGTGCCAGCAGTCCCCTACCCGCCAGGGGAAACTACGAGCAGTACTTC. Protein sequence: CASSPLPARGNYEQYF.

The genes are TRBV5-8 and TRBJ2-1, with D uncertain. The germline V gene has CDR1 SGHTS and CDR2 YDEGEE. CDR3 length: 14 residues. The V and J ends lost 0 bases and 1 base respectively, with 5 bases between them. The CDR3 is CASSLGRSYNEQFF. CDR3 DNA sequence: TGTGCCAGCAGCTTGGGTAGGTCCTACAATGAGCAGTTCTTC.

V and J are TRBV9 and TRBJ2-1, with 8 bases matching TRBD2. The CDR3 spans 16 residues. The ends lost 2 bases at V and 7 bases at J; junction bases unmatched: 11. Germline V gene data show CDR1 as SGDLS and CDR2 as YYNGEE. The CDR3 nucleotides are TGTGCCAGCAGCGTGGCCGGGAGGGCCCGCGGGAATGAGCAGTTCTTC. Translated, it gives CASSVAGRARGNEQFF.

There are a few counts of this clone. A junction end diverges from the germline sequence, so it may reflect a read error. The gene calls are TRBV19 and TRBJ1-2; TRBD1 might be the D (5 bases). Germline V CDR1 and CDR2: LNHDA, SQIVND (reference sequence). The CDR3 covers 14 residues. The DNA for the CDR3 is TGTGCCAGTAGTGCCTTGGGAGGGGTTTATGACTACACCTTC. Its translation: CASSALGGVYDYTF.

The V call is TRBV28, the J call TRBJ1-3, with unresolved D. V lost 6 bases, J lost 0 bases, and 9 bases lay in between. From germline, CDR1 is MDHEN and CDR2 SYDVKM. CDR3 length equals 14 residues. CDR3 sequence: CASRIRGSGNTIYF. CDR3 nucleotides: TGTGCCAGCAGAATCAGAGGCTCTGGAAACACCATATATTTT.

This clone turned up a few times. The V call is TRBV9, the J call TRBJ1-2, with TRBD1 matching over 7 bases. CDR3 length equals 17 residues. The trim removed 4 bases at V and 2 bases at J, leaving 14 bases unmatched. Germline assignment: CDR1 SGDLS and CDR2 YYNGEE. CDR3 DNA: TGTGCCAGCAGCCCATTGGACAGGAGCCTACCAAACTATGGCTACACCTTC. It yields the protein CASSPLDRSLPNYGYTF.

The J gene is TRBJ2-7, the V gene TRBV14; D gene ambiguous. The CDR3 sequence is 13 residues long. Germline loops: CDR1 SGHDN, CDR2 FVKESK. Trimming stripped 4 bases from V and 2 bases from J, with 9 bases between. Here the CDR3 DNA reads TGTGCCAGCAGCCCCTTTGGCGCCTACGAGCAGTACTTC. Translated: CASSPFGAYEQYF.

The V gene is TRBV27, the J gene TRBJ2-5, with no clear D. This CDR3 is built from 14 residues. V shed 0 bases and J shed 1 base, with 6 bases lying between them. Germline values: CDR1 MNHEY, CDR2 SMNVEV (reference sequence). The CDR3 bases are TGTGCCAGCAGTTTATCGTTCCGCCAAGAGACCCAGTACTTC. This translates into CASSLSFRQETQYF.